Presented here are 25 T cell receptor beta chains from one specimen sequenced in a study of radiotherapy plus CTLA-4 blockade in lung cancer. Only in-frame clones appear in the TCRdb table, and some are missing; sequencing was by immunoSEQ multiplex PCR. The sample shows about 56,000 clones, 70% to 85% of them seen only once. Sequenced material: peripheral blood, taken from a patient treated with radiotherapy plus ipilimumab. These receptors all come from a human donor with non-small cell lung cancer who had a complete response to radiotherapy plus ipilimumab.

This sequence joins TRBV29-1 and TRBJ1-2; D perhaps matches TRBD1 (5 bases). The CDR3 contains 13 residues. Germline CDR1 is SQVTM and CDR2 is ANQGSEA. Trimming took 7 bases from V and 2 from J, leaving 14 bases between them. The CDR3 protein is CSAWSGVNYGYTF. Written as DNA, the CDR3 is TGCAGCGCTTGGTCGGGGGTAAACTATGGCTACACCTTC.

The V and J genes are TRBV7-9 and TRBJ2-6; TRBD1 aligns across 7 bases. Germline V gene lookup returns CDR1 SEHNR and CDR2 FQNEAQ (reference sequence). The CDR3 loop spans 18 amino acids. The ends lost 5 bases at V and 0 bases at J; junction bases unmatched: 10. This chain's CDR3 is CASSPDWTGSSGANVLTF. The CDR3 DNA is TGTGCCAGCAGCCCGGACTGGACAGGCAGCTCTGGGGCCAACGTCCTGACTTTC.

This chain connects TRBV7-2 to TRBJ1-1; 7 bases are shared with TRBD1. J was trimmed by 2 bases and V by 7 bases; bases with no gene match: 4. CDR1 is SGHTA, CDR2 FQGNSA, per germline. CDR3 length equals 13 residues. This CDR3 is CASTGQLNTEAFF. The CDR3 DNA follows: TGTGCCAGCACGGGACAGCTAAACACTGAAGCTTTCTTT.

This clone has a single count. V is TRBV5-1 and J is TRBJ2-5; D is ambiguous. The V end was cut by 0 bases, the J end by 2 bases, with 8 bases between. The CDR3 runs 14 residues. Germline loops: CDR1 SGHRS, CDR2 YFSETQ. CDR3 region: CASSLEQYQETQYF. The CDR3 nucleotides read TGCGCCAGCAGCTTGGAACAGTATCAAGAGACCCAGTACTTC.

The chain employs TRBV6-5 and TRBJ2-3, with 8 bases matching TRBD2. Unmatched junction bases numbered 16, after V lost 11 bases and J lost 6 bases. Germline values: CDR1 MNHEY, CDR2 SVGAGI. This CDR3 has 15 amino acids. CDR3 DNA sequence: TGTGCCTCCCTCCCCAGCGGGAGAGTGGGGGATACGCAGTATTTT. This translates into CASLPSGRVGDTQYF.

The chain links TRBV19 to TRBJ1-2; TRBD1 matches at 9 bases. Germline lookup yields CDR1 LNHDA and CDR2 SQIVND (reference sequence). V was pared by 6 bases and J by 4 bases, with 0 bases of the junction left unmatched. The CDR3 contains 12 residues. In DNA, the CDR3 is TGTGCCAGTAGGGACAGGGGCTATGGCTACACCTTC. This translates into CASRDRGYGYTF.

The chain has TRBV19 and TRBJ2-5, with D perhaps matching TRBD2 (5 bases). The ends were cut back, 4 bases at V and 1 base at J, with 10 bases in the middle. CDR3 length equals 14 residues. Germline V lookup: CDR1 LNHDA, CDR2 SQIVND (reference sequence). CDR3 DNA: TGTGCCAGTAGTACCCTGACTACCCAAGAGACCCAGTACTTC. Translation: CASSTLTTQETQYF. Drawing the rest from reference TRBV19 and TRBJ2-5, the complete variable domain is DGGITQSPKYLFRKEGQNVTLSCEQNLNHDAMYWYRQDPGQGLRLIYYSQIVNDFQKGDIAEGYSVSREKKESFPLTVTSAQKNPTAFYLCASSTLTTQETQYFGPGTRLLVL.

This clone was seen a handful of times. The chain recombines TRBV18 with TRBJ2-1; 9 bases align to TRBD2. Germline loops: CDR1 KGHSH, CDR2 LQKENI. The V and J ends lost 2 bases and 8 bases, in that order; junction bases with no gene match: 10. This CDR3 spans 16 amino acids. The CDR3: CASSPGGSGGTDEQFF. The CDR3 nucleotides are TGTGCCAGCTCACCAGGGGGAAGCGGGGGGACGGATGAGCAGTTCTTC.

J is TRBJ1-2 and V is TRBV6-1; D is unresolved. The CDR3 is 15 residues long. V dropped 3 bases and J dropped 8 bases, with 19 bases sitting between them. Germline CDR1 and CDR2: MNHNS and SASEGT. In nucleotides, the CDR3 is TGTGCCAGCAGTGACGTAAGTGGCACACGGGGAGGCTACACCTTC. As protein: CASSDVSGTRGGYTF.

The J gene is TRBJ1-5, the V gene TRBV7-8; unclear D gene. Germline V gives CDR1 SGHVS, CDR2 FQNEAQ. Trimming pared 5 bases from V and 6 bases from J, leaving 8 bases between. The CDR3 totals 12 residues. The CDR3, as DNA: TGTGCCAGCAGCCTAAGTAGTCAGCCCCAGCATTTT. As protein: CASSLSSQPQHF. The full variable domain, in which reference TRBV7-8 and TRBJ1-5 provide the parts outside the CDR3, is GAGVSQSPRYKVAKRGQDVALRCDPISGHVSLFWYQQALGQGPEFLTYFQNEAQLDKSGLPSDRFFAERPEGSVSTLKIQRTQQEDSAVYLCASSLSSQPQHFGDGTRLSIL.

The rearrangement joins TRBV5-6 to TRBJ2-4; 8 nucleotides match TRBD1. This CDR3 has 16 residues. With V trimmed by 4 bases and J by 0 bases, 6 bases remained unmatched. Germline V CDR1 and CDR2: SGHDT, YYEEEE. CDR3 DNA sequence: TGTGCCAGCAGCATGCAGGGGGCACCAGCCAAAAACATTCAGTACTTC. Protein: CASSMQGAPAKNIQYF.

The genes are TRBV27 and TRBJ1-3, with D possibly TRBD1 on 6 matching bases. V was pared by 6 bases and J by 1 base, with 10 bases between. This CDR3 has 14 amino acids. CDR1 and CDR2 (germline): MNHEY, SMNVEV (reference sequence). CDR3 amino acids: CASSYTGSGNTIYF. DNA for the CDR3: TGTGCCAGCAGCTACACAGGGTCTGGAAACACCATATATTTT.

This rearrangement joins TRBV12-5 to TRBJ1-5; D might be TRBD1 (5 bases). Trimming took off 5 bases at V and 4 bases at J, with 12 bases between the two ends. Germline V gives CDR1 LGHNT, CDR2 FRNRAP. The CDR3 consists of 14 residues. This CDR3 reads CASGTRGGNQPQHF. CDR3 coding DNA: TGTGCTAGTGGTACCCGGGGGGGGAATCAGCCCCAGCATTTT.

This chain uses TRBV5-1 with TRBJ2-1, with D possibly matching TRBD1 (6 bases). The CDR3 spans 15 residues. Trimming removed 7 bases from V and 4 bases from J, with 18 bases in between. Germline V gives CDR1 SGHRS, CDR2 YFSETQ. Here the CDR3 reads CASQDTGWRYNEQFF. The CDR3 bases are TGCGCCAGCCAAGACACAGGGTGGCGATACAATGAGCAGTTCTTC.

This chain links TRBV6-1 with TRBJ2-7, with 10 bases aligning to TRBD1. This CDR3 spans 15 amino acids. J was trimmed by 7 bases and V by 5 bases; bases with no gene match: 11. Germline CDR1 is MNHNS and CDR2 is SASEGT. The CDR3 here is CASSSKTGGPGEQYF. CDR3 coding DNA: TGTGCCAGCAGTTCCAAGACAGGGGGCCCGGGGGAGCAGTACTTC.

The CDR3 is CASSPAEAGYFF. Written as DNA, the CDR3 is TGTGCCAGCAGCCCGGCCGAGGCTGGCTATTTCTTC. The chain is built from TRBV7-9 and TRBJ2-1, with D unclear. The CDR3 sequence is 12 residues long. V shed 5 bases and J shed 16 bases, with 18 bases lying between them. Germline-derived CDR1 and CDR2 are SEHNR and FQNEAQ (reference sequence).

The table lists this clone with a few counts. The V and J genes are TRBV7-2 and TRBJ1-1, with D maybe TRBD1 (6 bases). The CDR3 spans 15 residues. Deletions cut 2 bases from V and 1 base from J, with 11 bases between. CDR1 SGHTA and CDR2 FQGNSA come from the germline V gene. CDR3 DNA: TGTGCCAGCAGCTTATACGAGACAGGGAACACTGAAGCTTTCTTT. Translating it yields CASSLYETGNTEAFF.

This chain uses TRBV10-3 with TRBJ1-1; 7 bases match TRBD1. Trimming cost V 6 bases and J 2 bases; bases outside gene matches: 6. CDR1 and CDR2 (germline): ENHRY, SYGVKD. The CDR3 has 14 amino acids. DNA of the CDR3: TGTGCCATCAGACGACAGGGACAAAACACTGAAGCTTTCTTT. Amino acid sequence: CAIRRQGQNTEAFF.

The rearrangement links TRBV6-5 to TRBJ1-5; no firm D call. The CDR3 has 13 residues. Per germline, CDR1 MNHEY and CDR2 SVGAGI. Trimming removed 6 bases from V and 7 bases from J, with 13 bases in between. The CDR3 is CASRNSGSQPQHF. The DNA of the CDR3 is TGTGCCAGCAGAAACAGCGGTTCGCAGCCCCAGCATTTT.

The chain recombines TRBV5-1 with TRBJ1-4, with D unclear. The CDR3 is 14 amino acids. CDR1 SGHRS and CDR2 YFSETQ come from the germline V gene. V lost 0 bases to trimming and J lost 8 bases, with 11 bases between them. CDR3 DNA sequence: TGCGCCAGCAGCTTGGAAGGTCCGGGGGAAAAACTGTTTTTT. It translates to CASSLEGPGEKLFF.

The V gene is TRBV18, the J gene TRBJ1-2; 7 bases match TRBD1. Trimming took 2 bases from V and 4 from J; bases not matched to a gene: 7. CDR1 KGHSH and CDR2 LQKENI come from the germline V gene. The CDR3 consists of 15 residues. In DNA form, the CDR3 reads TGTGCCAGCTCACCATCCGGACAGGAACTCTATGGCTACACCTTC. This gives the protein CASSPSGQELYGYTF.

V gene TRBV7-2 combines with J gene TRBJ1-3, with D unclear. This CDR3 comprises 15 residues. The V and J ends lost 3 bases and 4 bases respectively, with 13 bases between them. Germline V gene data show CDR1 as SGHTA and CDR2 as FQGNSA. The CDR3 is CASSFNPSSGNTIYF. DNA of the CDR3: TGTGCCAGCAGCTTCAATCCGAGCTCCGGAAACACCATATATTTT.

CDR3 residues: CATRGAGANNEQFF. The CDR3 DNA reads TGTGCCACCCGTGGAGCGGGGGCGAACAATGAGCAGTTCTTC. The V call is TRBV19, the J call TRBJ2-1; TRBD2 agrees at 8 bases. The CDR3 extends over 14 amino acids. The V gene end was trimmed by 10 bases and the J gene end by 5 bases; junction bases not matched to a gene: 10. Germline CDR1 and CDR2: LNHDA and SQIVND (reference sequence). Full variable domain (rest looked up from reference TRBV19 and TRBJ2-1): DGGITQSPKYLFRKEGQNVTLSCEQNLNHDAMYWYRQDPGQGLRLIYYSQIVNDFQKGDIAEGYSVSREKKESFPLTVTSAQKNPTAFYLCATRGAGANNEQFFGPGTRLTVL.

In its sample, this clone was seen once. This chain links TRBV29-1 with TRBJ2-2, with 9 bases identical to TRBD1. CDR1 and CDR2 from the germline V gene are SQVTM and ANQGSEA. V trimming: 6 bases; J trimming: 7 bases; junction bases outside the gene matches: 3. This CDR3 spans 12 amino acids. CDR3: CSVGTGIGELFF. The CDR3, as DNA: TGCAGCGTCGGGACAGGGATCGGGGAGCTGTTTTTT.

This chain uses TRBV5-4 with TRBJ2-5; TRBD2 might be the D (6 bases). Germline V gene lookup returns CDR1 SGHNT and CDR2 YYREEE (reference sequence). The CDR3 has 15 residues. Trimming removed 1 base from V and 5 bases from J, with 15 bases in between. The CDR3 DNA reads as TGTGCCAGCAGCTTGAGGGCGACTAGAGGTGAGACCCAGTACTTC. It yields the protein CASSLRATRGETQYF.